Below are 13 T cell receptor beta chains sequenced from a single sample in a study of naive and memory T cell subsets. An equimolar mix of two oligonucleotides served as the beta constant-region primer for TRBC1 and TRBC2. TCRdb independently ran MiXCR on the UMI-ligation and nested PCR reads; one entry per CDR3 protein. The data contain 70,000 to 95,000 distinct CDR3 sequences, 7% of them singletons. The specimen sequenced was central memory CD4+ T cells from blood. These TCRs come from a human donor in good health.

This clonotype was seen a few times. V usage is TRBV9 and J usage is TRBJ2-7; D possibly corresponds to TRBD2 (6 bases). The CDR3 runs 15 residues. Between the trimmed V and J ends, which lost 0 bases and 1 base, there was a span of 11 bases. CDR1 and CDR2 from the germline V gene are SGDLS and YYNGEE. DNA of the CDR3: TGTGCCAGCAGCGTAGGAGTAGCGGCGTCCTACGAGCAGTACTTC. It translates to CASSVGVAASYEQYF.

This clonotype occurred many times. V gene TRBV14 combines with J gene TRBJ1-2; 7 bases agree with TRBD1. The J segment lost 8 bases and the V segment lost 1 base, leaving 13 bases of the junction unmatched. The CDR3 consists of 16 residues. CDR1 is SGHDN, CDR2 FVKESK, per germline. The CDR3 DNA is TGTGCCAGCAGCCAAGTGAGGTCGGCAGGGGGGGGCGGCTACACCTTC. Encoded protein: CASSQVRSAGGGGYTF.

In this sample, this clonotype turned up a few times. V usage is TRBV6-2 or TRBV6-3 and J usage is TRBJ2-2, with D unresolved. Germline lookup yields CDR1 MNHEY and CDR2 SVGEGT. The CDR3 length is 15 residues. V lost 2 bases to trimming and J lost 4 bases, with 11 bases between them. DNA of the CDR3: TGTGCCAGCAGTTACGGTGGACCCCTCACCGGGGAGCTGTTTTTT. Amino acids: CASSYGGPLTGELFF.

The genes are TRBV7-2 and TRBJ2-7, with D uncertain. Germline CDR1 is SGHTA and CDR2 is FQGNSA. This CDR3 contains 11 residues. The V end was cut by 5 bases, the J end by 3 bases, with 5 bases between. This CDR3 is CASSTFYEQYF. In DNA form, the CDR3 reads TGTGCCAGCAGCACCTTCTACGAGCAGTACTTC.

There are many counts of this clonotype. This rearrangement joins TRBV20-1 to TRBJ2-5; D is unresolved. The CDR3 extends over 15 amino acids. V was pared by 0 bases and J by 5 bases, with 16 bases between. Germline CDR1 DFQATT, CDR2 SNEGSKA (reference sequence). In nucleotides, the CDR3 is TGCAGTGCTAGAGATTCTACCTCTGTGGTTGAGACCCAGTACTTC. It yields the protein CSARDSTSVVETQYF.

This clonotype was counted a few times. Here the CDR3 reads CASSEQVDRGEQYF. The CDR3 DNA sequence: TGTGCCAGCTCAGAACAGGTAGACCGGGGCGAGCAGTACTTC. The chain uses TRBV18 and TRBJ2-7, with D perhaps matching TRBD1 or TRBD2 (5 bases each). Trimming stripped 5 bases from V and 6 bases from J, with 17 bases between. CDR1 is KGHSH, CDR2 LQKENI, per germline. The CDR3 runs to 14 residues.

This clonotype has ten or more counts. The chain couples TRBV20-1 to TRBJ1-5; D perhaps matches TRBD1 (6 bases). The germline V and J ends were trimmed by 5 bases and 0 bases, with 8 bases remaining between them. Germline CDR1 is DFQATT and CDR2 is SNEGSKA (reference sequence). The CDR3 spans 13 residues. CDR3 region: CSAGGRSNQPQHF. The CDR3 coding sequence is TGCAGTGCTGGGGGGCGTAGCAATCAGCCCCAGCATTTT.

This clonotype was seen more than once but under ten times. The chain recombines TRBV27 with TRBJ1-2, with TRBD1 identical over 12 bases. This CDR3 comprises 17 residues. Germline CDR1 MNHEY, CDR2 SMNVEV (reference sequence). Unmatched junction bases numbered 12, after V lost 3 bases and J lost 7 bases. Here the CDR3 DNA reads TGTGCCAGCAGTTTGTTAGGGACAGGGGGCAGGCGGGGTGGCTACACCTTC. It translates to CASSLLGTGGRRGGYTF.

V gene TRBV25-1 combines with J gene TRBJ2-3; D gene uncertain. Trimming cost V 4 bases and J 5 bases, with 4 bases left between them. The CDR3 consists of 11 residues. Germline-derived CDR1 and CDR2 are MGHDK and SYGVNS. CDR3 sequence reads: CASSVRDTQYF. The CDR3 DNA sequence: TGTGCCAGCAGTGTTAGAGATACGCAGTATTTT.

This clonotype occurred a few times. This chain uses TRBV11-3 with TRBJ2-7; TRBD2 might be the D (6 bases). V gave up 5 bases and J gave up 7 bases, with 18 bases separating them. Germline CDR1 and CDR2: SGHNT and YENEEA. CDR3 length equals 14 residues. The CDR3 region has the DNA TGTGCCAGCAGCGCCGGGACTTCGACCCGGGAGCAGTACTTC. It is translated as CASSAGTSTREQYF. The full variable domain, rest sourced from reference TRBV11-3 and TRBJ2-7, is EAGVVQSPRYKIIEKKQPVAFWCNPISGHNTLYWYLQNLGQGPELLIRYENEEAVDDSQLPKDRFSAERLKGVDSTLKIQPAELGDSAVYLCASSAGTSTREQYFGPGTRLTVT.

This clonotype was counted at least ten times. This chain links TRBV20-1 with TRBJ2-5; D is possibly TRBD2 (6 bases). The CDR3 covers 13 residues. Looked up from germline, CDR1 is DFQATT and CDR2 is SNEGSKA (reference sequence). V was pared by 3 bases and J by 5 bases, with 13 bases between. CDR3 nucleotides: TGCAGTGCTAGCCGGGACTCCCCGGAGACCCAGTACTTC. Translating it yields CSASRDSPETQYF.

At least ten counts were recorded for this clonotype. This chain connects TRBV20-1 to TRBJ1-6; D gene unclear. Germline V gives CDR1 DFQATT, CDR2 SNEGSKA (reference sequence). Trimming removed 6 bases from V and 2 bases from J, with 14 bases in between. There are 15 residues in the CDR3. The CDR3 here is CSAIVGGAYNSPLHF. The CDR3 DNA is TGCAGTGCGATAGTCGGCGGGGCCTATAATTCACCCCTCCACTTT.

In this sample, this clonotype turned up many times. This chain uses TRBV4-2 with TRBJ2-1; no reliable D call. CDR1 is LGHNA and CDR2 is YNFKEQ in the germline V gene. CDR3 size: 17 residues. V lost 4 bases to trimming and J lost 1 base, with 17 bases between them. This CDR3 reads CASSPLMTDASYNEQFF. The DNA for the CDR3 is TGTGCCAGCAGCCCACTTATGACTGACGCATCCTACAATGAGCAGTTCTTC.